A single TCR beta chain is shown here with its context. This entry is derived from a study of blood T cell repertoires in COVID-19. Study details: There were acute and convalescent COVID-19 samples, and they came from the United States, Italy and Spain. PBMCs, B-cell-depleted T cells, or T cells provided the cDNA or gDNA that made up the material.

TCRdb keeps only in-frame clones here, not all; method: immunoSEQ multiplex PCR. In the table there are 23,000 or so clones, roughly 84% of which are singletons. The CDR3 runs 18 residues. V lost 0 bases to trimming and J lost 5 bases; unmatched junction nucleotides: 9. The germline CDR1 and CDR2 sequences are LGHNA and YNFKEQ. The source material was peripheral blood. The V and J genes are TRBV4-2 and TRBJ2-5, with 13 bases fitting TRBD2. The TCR comes from a man in his forties with acute or convalescent COVID-19. DNA for the CDR3: TGTGCCAGCAGCCAAGATTTAACTAGCGGGGGGGCCGGGGAGACCCAGTACTTC. Amino acid sequence: CASSQDLTSGGAGETQYF.